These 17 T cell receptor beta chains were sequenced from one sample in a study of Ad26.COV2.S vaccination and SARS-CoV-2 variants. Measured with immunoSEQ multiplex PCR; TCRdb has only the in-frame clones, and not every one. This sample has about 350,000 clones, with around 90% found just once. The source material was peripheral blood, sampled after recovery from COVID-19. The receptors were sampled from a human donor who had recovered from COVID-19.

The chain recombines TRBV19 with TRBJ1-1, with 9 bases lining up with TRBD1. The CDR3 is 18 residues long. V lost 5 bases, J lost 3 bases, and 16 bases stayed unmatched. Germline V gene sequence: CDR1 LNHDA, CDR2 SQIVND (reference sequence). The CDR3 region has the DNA TGTGCCAGTAGTCCCGAAACAGGGGGCCCTTCGTCGTACACTGAAGCTTTCTTT. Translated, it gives CASSPETGGPSSYTEAFF.

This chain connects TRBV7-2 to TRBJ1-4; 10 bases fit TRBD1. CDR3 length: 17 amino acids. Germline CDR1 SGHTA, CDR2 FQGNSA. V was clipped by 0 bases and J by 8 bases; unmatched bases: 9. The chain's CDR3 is CASSLALRTGGGEKLFF. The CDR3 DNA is TGTGCCAGCAGCTTAGCCCTAAGGACAGGGGGTGGCGAAAAACTGTTTTTT.

The CDR3 reads CASSPTGAYEQYF. CDR3 DNA: TGTGCCAGCAGCCCGACAGGGGCCTACGAGCAGTACTTC. J is TRBJ2-7 and V is TRBV3-1 (or the pseudogene TRBV3-2); 8 bases line up with TRBD1. The CDR3 runs to 13 residues. The junction had 1 base not matched to a gene; V was cut back by 4 bases and J by 2 bases. CDR1 is LGHDT, CDR2 YNNKEL, per germline (reference sequence).

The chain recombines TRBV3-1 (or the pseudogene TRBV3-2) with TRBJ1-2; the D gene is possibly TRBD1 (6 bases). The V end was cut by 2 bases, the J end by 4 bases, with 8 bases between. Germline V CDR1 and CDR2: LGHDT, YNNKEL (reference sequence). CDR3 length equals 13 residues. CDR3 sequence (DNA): TGTGCCAGCAGCCAACCCAGGGGCTATGGCTACACCTTC. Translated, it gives CASSQPRGYGYTF.

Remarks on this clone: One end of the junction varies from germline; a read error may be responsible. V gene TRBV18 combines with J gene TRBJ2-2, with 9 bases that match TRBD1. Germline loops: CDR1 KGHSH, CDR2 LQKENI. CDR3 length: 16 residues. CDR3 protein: CASSTPGQGVTGELFF. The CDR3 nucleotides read TGTGCCAGCTCAACACCGGGACAGGGTGTCACCGGGGAGCTGTTTTTT.

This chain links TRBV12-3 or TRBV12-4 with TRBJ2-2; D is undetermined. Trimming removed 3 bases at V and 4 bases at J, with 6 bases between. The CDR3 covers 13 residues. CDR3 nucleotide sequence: TGTGCCAGCAGTTTTCAAATCACCGGGGAGCTGTTTTTT. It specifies CASSFQITGELFF.

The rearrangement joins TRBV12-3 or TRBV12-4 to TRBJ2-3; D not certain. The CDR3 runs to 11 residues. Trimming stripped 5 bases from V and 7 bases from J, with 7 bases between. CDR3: CASSQRNTQYF. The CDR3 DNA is TGTGCCAGCAGTCAAAGGAATACGCAGTATTTT.

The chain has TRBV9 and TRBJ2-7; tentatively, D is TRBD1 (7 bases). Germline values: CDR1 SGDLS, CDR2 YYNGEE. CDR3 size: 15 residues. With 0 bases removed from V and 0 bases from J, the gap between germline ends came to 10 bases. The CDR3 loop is CASSVAGGNSYEQYF. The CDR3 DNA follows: TGTGCCAGCAGCGTAGCAGGGGGGAACTCCTACGAGCAGTACTTC.

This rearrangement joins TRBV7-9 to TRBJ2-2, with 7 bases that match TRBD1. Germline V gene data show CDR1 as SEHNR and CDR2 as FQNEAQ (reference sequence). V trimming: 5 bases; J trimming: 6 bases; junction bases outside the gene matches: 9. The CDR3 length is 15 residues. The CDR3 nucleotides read TGTGCCAGCAGCCCGACAGGGATCGGCTCCGGGGAGCTGTTTTTT. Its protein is CASSPTGIGSGELFF. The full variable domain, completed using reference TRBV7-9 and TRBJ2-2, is DTGVSQNPRHKITKRGQNVTFRCDPISEHNRLYWYRQTLGQGPEFLTYFQNEAQLEKSRLLSDRFSAERPKGSFSTLEIQRTEQGDSAMYLCASSPTGIGSGELFFGEGSRLTVL.

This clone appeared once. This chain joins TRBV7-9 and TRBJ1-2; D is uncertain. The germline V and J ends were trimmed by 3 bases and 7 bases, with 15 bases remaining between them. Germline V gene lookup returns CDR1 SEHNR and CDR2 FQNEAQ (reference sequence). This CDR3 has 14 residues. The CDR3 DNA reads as TGTGCCAGCAGCTTCTCAGGCCGGCGGGTTGGCTACACCTTC. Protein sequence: CASSFSGRRVGYTF.

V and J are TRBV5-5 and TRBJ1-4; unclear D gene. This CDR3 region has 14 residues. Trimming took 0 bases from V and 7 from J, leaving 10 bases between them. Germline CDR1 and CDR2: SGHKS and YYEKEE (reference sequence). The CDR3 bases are TGTGCCAGCAGCTTGGCGGGGTATGGTGAAAAACTGTTTTTT. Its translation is CASSLAGYGEKLFF.

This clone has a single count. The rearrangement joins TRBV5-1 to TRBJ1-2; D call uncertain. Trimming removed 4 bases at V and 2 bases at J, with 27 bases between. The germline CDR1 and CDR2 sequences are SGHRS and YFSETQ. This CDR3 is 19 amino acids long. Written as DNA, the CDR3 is TGCGCCAGCAGCCTTGACGGTCCTCGTCGGACCCCCCGCAACTATGGCTACACCTTC. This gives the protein CASSLDGPRRTPRNYGYTF.

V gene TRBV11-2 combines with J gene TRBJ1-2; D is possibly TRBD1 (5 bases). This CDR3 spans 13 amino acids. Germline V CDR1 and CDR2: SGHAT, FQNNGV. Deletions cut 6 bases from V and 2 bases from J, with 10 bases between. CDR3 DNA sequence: TGTGCCAGCAGTGGGTACAGGAACTATGGCTACACCTTC. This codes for CASSGYRNYGYTF.

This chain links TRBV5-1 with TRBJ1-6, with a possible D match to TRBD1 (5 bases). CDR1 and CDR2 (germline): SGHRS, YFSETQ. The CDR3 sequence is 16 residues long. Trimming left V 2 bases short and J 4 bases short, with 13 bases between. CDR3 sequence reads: CASSFLGAVYNSPLHF. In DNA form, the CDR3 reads TGCGCCAGCAGCTTTCTCGGGGCGGTTTATAATTCACCCCTCCACTTT.

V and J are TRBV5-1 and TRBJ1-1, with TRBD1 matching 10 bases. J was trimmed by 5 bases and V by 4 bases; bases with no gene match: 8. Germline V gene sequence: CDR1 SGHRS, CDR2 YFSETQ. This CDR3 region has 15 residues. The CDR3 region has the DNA TGCGCCAGCAGCCGGGACAGGGGATTGATAACTGAAGCTTTCTTT. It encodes CASSRDRGLITEAFF.

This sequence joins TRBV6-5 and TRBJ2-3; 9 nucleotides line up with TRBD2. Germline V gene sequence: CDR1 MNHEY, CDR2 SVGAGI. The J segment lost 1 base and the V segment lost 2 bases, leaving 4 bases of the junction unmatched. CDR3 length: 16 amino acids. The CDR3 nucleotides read TGTGCCAGCAGTTACGCCCAGCGGGGGGGCACAGATACGCAGTATTTT. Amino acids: CASSYAQRGGTDTQYF.

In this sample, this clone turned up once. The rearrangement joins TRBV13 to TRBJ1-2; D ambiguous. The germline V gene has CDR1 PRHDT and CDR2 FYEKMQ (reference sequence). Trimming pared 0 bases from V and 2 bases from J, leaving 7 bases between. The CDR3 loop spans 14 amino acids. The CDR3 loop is CASSLGRGNYGYTF. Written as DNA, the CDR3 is TGTGCCAGCAGCTTAGGCCGGGGAAACTATGGCTACACCTTC. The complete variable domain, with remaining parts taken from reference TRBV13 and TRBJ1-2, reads AAGVIQSPRHLIKEKRETATLKCYPIPRHDTVYWYQQGPGQDPQFLISFYEKMQSDKGSIPDRFSAQQFSDYHSELNMSSLELGDSALYFCASSLGRGNYGYTFGSGTRLTVV.